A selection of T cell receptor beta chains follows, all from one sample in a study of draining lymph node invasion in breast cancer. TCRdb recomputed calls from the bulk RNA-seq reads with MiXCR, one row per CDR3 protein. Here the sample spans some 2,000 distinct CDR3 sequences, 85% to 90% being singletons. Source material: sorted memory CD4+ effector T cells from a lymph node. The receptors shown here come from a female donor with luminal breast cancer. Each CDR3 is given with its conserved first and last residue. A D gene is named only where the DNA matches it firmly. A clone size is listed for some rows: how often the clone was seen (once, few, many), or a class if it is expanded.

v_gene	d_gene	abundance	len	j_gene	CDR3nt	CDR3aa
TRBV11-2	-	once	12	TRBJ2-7	TGTGCCAGCAGCCGGGAAGCCTACGAGCAGTACTTC	CASSREAYEQYF
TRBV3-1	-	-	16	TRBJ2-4	TGTGCCAGCAGCGCCCCTCGAGGGGCGGCCAAAAACATTCAGTACTTC	CASSAPRGAAKNIQYF
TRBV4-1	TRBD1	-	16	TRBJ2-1	TGCGCCAGCAGCCAGTGGCCGGACAGGGAAGGCAATGAGCAGTTCTTC	CASSQWPDREGNEQFF
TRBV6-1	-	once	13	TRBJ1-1	TGTGCCAGCAGTGAAGCACAGGGAACTGAAGCTTTCTTT	CASSEAQGTEAFF
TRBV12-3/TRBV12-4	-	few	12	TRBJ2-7	TGTGCCAGCAGTTTCGGGTCCCACGAGCAGTACTTC	CASSFGSHEQYF
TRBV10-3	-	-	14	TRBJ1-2	TGTGCCATCAGTGAGTCCGGGGGGAACTATGGCTACACCTTC	CAISESGGNYGYTF
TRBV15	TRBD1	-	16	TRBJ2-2	TGTGCCACCAGCAGGTTCCGGGACAGCAACACCGGGGAGCTGTTTTTT	CATSRFRDSNTGELFF
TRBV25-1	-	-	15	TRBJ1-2	TGTGCCAGCAGTGAATACGGGGGCGCCGGTGGGGGCTACACCTTC	CASSEYGGAGGGYTF
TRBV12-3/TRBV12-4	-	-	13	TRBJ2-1	TGTGCCAGCAGGTTTCGAGGTGGGAATGAGCAGTTCTTC	CASRFRGGNEQFF
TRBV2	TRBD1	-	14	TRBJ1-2	TGTGCCAGCAGCCTGCAGGGGGGTGCGAATGGCTACACCTTC	CASSLQGGANGYTF
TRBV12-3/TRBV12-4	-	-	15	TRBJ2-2	TGTGCCAGCAGTTTGGTGCAGGGCCACACCGGGGAGCTGTTTTTT	CASSLVQGHTGELFF
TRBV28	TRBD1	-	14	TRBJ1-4	TGTGCCAGCAGTCGAGGGGGCGCGGAAGAAAAACTGTTTTTT	CASSRGGAEEKLFF
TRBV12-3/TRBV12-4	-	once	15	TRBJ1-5	TGTGCCAGCAGGCGAACAAACAGGGGCAATCAGCCCCAGCATTTT	CASRRTNRGNQPQHF
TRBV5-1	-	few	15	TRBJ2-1	TGCGCCAGCAGCTTTACGGGAACCCCAAACAATGAGCAGTTCTTC	CASSFTGTPNNEQFF
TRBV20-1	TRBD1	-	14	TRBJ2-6	TGCAGTGCCATGGACAGGACTGGGGCCAACGTCCTGACTTTC	CSAMDRTGANVLTF
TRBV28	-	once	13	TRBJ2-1	TGTGCCATCTGCAGGCTCTCCTACAATGAGCAGTTCTTC	CAICRLSYNEQFF
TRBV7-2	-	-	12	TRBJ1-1	TGTGCCAGCAGCCAAGGGTACACTGAAGCTTTCTTT	CASSQGYTEAFF
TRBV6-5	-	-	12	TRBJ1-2	TGTGCCAGCAGGGAGACAGTCTATGGCTACACCTTC	CASRETVYGYTF
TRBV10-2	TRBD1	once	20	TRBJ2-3	TGCGCCAGCGCCAGCTACGGCCCTAGGACAGGTTCTACTAGCACAGATACGCAGTATTTT	CASASYGPRTGSTSTDTQYF
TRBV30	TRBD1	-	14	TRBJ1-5	TGTGCCTGGACCCAGACAGGGAGCAATCAGCCCCAGCATTTT	CAWTQTGSNQPQHF
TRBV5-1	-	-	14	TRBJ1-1	TGCGCCAGCAGCTCGGACAGTCGGGGCACTGAAGCTTTCTTT	CASSSDSRGTEAFF
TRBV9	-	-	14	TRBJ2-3	TGTGCCAGCAGCGCGGGACTCGGCACAGATACGCAGTATTTT	CASSAGLGTDTQYF
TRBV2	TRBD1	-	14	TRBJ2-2	TGTGCCAGCATGACAGGGGGTTACACCGGGGAGCTGTTTTTT	CASMTGGYTGELFF
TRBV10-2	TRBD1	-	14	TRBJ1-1	TGCGCCAGCGGCAAGGGGGCGCCGAGCACTGAAGCTTTCTTT	CASGKGAPSTEAFF
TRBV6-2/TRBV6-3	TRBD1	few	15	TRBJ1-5	TGTGCCAGCAGGTCAGGACAGGGGGCAAATCAGCCCCAGCATTTT	CASRSGQGANQPQHF
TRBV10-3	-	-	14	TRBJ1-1	TGTGCCATCAGTGACCACCGGACCATAAAATGGGCTTTCTTT	CAISDHRTIKWAFF
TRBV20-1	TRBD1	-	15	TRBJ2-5	TGCAGTGCCGGGCGAGGGACAGGTGGAGGGGAGACCCAGTACTTC	CSAGRGTGGGETQYF
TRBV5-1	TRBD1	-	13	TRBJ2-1	TGCGCCAGCAGCTTGGGACAGGGTGGTGAGCAGTTCTTC	CASSLGQGGEQFF
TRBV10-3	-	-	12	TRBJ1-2	TGTGCCACCTGGGCAGCTAACTATGGCTACACCTTC	CATWAANYGYTF
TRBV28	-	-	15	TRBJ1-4	TGTGCCAGCAGTTCCCGGGACAAAACTAATGAAAAACTGTTTTTT	CASSSRDKTNEKLFF
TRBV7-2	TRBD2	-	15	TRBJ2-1	TGTGCCAGCAGCTTAGATCGCGGGGGGGCAGGGGAGCAGTTCTTC	CASSLDRGGAGEQFF
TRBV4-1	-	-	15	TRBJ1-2	TGCGCCAGCACTTCAGTCTCCACCTCTAACTATGGCTACACCTTC	CASTSVSTSNYGYTF
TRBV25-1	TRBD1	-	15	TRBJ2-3	TGTGCCAGCAGTAGACCCGGGACAGGCACAGATACGCAGTATTTT	CASSRPGTGTDTQYF
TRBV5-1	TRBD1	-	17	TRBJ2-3	TGCGCCAGCAGCTTGGCCACAGGGACAGTAAACACAGATACGCAGTATTTT	CASSLATGTVNTDTQYF
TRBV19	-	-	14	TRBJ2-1	TGTGCCAGTAGTATGGATGGGCCCCTGGCCGAGCAGTTCTTC	CASSMDGPLAEQFF
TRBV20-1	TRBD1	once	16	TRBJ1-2	TGCAGTGCCATCCCCTCGGACAGGGGGCGAAACTATGGCTACACCTTC	CSAIPSDRGRNYGYTF
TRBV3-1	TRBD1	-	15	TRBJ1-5	TGTGCCAGCAGCCCCGACAGGGACCCGAATCAGCCCCAGCATTTT	CASSPDRDPNQPQHF
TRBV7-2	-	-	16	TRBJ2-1	TGTGCCAGCAGCTTAGCCAGCGGTAGCTCCTACAATGAGCAGTTCTTC	CASSLASGSSYNEQFF
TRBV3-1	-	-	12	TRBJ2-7	TGTGCCAGCAGCCGTATGGGCTACGAGCAGTACTTC	CASSRMGYEQYF